This passage covers 32 T cell receptor beta chains from one sample sequenced in a study of technical replicates of blood from a few donors. The repertoire was sequenced with immunoSEQ multiplex PCR; TCRdb's copy has only in-frame clones and lacks some. This sample yields some 82,000 clones, of which about 97% are seen a single time; less than 0.2% belongs to the top ten. The specimen sequenced was T cells isolated from PBMCs. Receptors were obtained from a human donor in good health.

The V and J genes are TRBV19 and TRBJ2-5; D unresolved. The CDR3 covers 13 residues. With 6 bases removed from V and 4 bases from J, the gap between germline ends came to 12 bases. Per germline, CDR1 LNHDA and CDR2 SQIVND (reference sequence). The DNA of the CDR3 is TGTGCCAGTAGCCCCGCGAGTTCAGAGACCCAGTACTTC. Translating gives CASSPASSETQYF.

The V call is TRBV27, the J call TRBJ2-5; D not resolved. The CDR3 spans 13 residues. The germline gives CDR1 MNHEY, CDR2 SMNVEV (reference sequence). V lost 7 bases and J lost 5, with 14 bases in between. The CDR3 bases are TGTGCCAGCATGCCTAGTCATAAGGAGACCCAGTACTTC. Its protein product is CASMPSHKETQYF.

The rearrangement uses TRBV19 and TRBJ2-7; no definite D call. V lost 1 base and J lost 6, with 10 bases in between. The germline gives CDR1 LNHDA, CDR2 SQIVND (reference sequence). The CDR3 totals 13 residues. The CDR3 here is CASSIGRSSEQYF. In DNA, the CDR3 is TGTGCCAGTAGTATAGGTCGCAGTTCCGAGCAGTACTTC.

This clone has a single count. The rearrangement uses TRBV5-6 and TRBJ1-5; TRBD1 aligns across 9 bases. There are 16 residues in the CDR3. The germline V gene encodes CDR1 SGHDT and CDR2 YYEEEE. Trimming at V came to 0 bases and at J to 6 bases, leaving 7 bases not matched to a gene. CDR3 loop: CASSLAGTGLTQPQHF. The CDR3 bases are TGTGCCAGCAGCTTGGCCGGGACAGGGCTGACTCAGCCCCAGCATTTT.

V usage is TRBV29-1 and J usage is TRBJ2-5; TRBD1 aligns across 8 bases. The V gene end was trimmed by 7 bases and the J gene end by 5 bases; junction bases not matched to a gene: 9. The CDR3 is 13 amino acids. Germline V gives CDR1 SQVTM, CDR2 ANQGSEA. This chain's CDR3 is CSGGQVLGETQYF. CDR3 nucleotides: TGCAGCGGGGGACAGGTACTAGGGGAGACCCAGTACTTC. The full variable domain, with the rest looked up from reference TRBV29-1 and TRBJ2-5, is SAVISQKPSRDICQRGTSLTIQCQVDSQVTMMFWYRQQPGQSLTLIATANQGSEATYESGFVIDKFPISRPNLTFSTLTVSNMSPEDSSIYLCSGGQVLGETQYFGPGTRLLVL.

V gene TRBV28 combines with J gene TRBJ2-1; TRBD1 matches 10 bases. The junction had 14 bases not matched to a gene; V was cut back by 5 bases and J by 13 bases. The CDR3 is 15 residues long. Germline V gene data show CDR1 as MDHEN and CDR2 as SYDVKM. The CDR3 is CASSVTGTGALKQFF. CDR3 nucleotides: TGTGCCAGCAGTGTAACCGGGACAGGGGCATTGAAACAGTTCTTC.

This sequence joins TRBV4-1 and TRBJ2-7; 14 nucleotides agree with TRBD2. Trimming at V came to 5 bases and at J to 3 bases, leaving 6 bases not matched to a gene. This CDR3 spans 16 amino acids. The germline V gene encodes CDR1 MGHRA and CDR2 YSYEKL. For the CDR3, the DNA is TGCGCCAGCAGCATAACCGGGACTAGCGGGAGCTACGAGCAGTACTTC. Protein: CASSITGTSGSYEQYF.

This clone appeared a single time. The chain recombines TRBV7-2 with TRBJ2-3; possible D gene TRBD1, 6 bases. Trimming shortened V by 2 bases and J by 6 bases, and 18 bases separated the two germline ends. CDR1 SGHTA and CDR2 FQGNSA come from the germline V gene. This CDR3 has 16 amino acids. CDR3 nucleotide sequence: TGTGCCAGCAGCTTAATGGGGGCGTCCACACAGGATACGCAGTATTTT. Its translation is CASSLMGASTQDTQYF.

The chain uses TRBV4-1 and TRBJ2-2, with 9 bases lining up with TRBD1. From germline, CDR1 is MGHRA and CDR2 YSYEKL. CDR3 size: 21 residues. The V segment lost 4 bases and the J segment 4 bases; nucleotides outside the gene matches: 22. CDR3 amino acids: CASSPLPGQGGLNLGTGELFF. CDR3 DNA: TGCGCCAGCAGCCCACTCCCGGGACAGGGAGGCCTGAACCTTGGCACCGGGGAGCTGTTTTTT.

This clone was counted once. The rearrangement links TRBV29-1 to TRBJ2-3, with 11 bases that match TRBD2. Germline V CDR1 and CDR2: SQVTM, ANQGSEA. The J segment lost 0 bases and the V segment lost 3 bases, leaving 5 bases of the junction unmatched. There are 16 residues in the CDR3. CDR3 in DNA: TGCAGCGTTGACGGGCTAGCGGGAGGTAGCACAGATACGCAGTATTTT. Residues: CSVDGLAGGSTDTQYF.

CDR3 bases: TGTGCCAGCAGTTCGGGACAGGGGGCCTACGAGCAGTACTTC. It encodes CASSSGQGAYEQYF. The rearrangement links TRBV27 to TRBJ2-7, with 11 bases lining up with TRBD1. V lost 4 bases and J lost 2; bases outside the gene matches: 1. The CDR3 length is 14 residues. Germline CDR1 reads MNHEY; CDR2 reads SMNVEV (reference sequence).

V usage is TRBV11-3 and J usage is TRBJ1-1; 8 bases map to TRBD1. Looked up from germline, CDR1 is SGHNT and CDR2 is YENEEA. This CDR3 region has 14 residues. V shed 1 base, J shed 5 bases, and the junction held 3 bases outside the gene matches. In nucleotides, the CDR3 is TGTGCCAGCAGCTTAGGACAGGGGCTTACTGAAGCTTTCTTT. It codes for CASSLGQGLTEAFF. Full variable domain (missing parts from reference TRBV11-3 and TRBJ1-1): EAGVVQSPRYKIIEKKQPVAFWCNPISGHNTLYWYLQNLGQGPELLIRYENEEAVDDSQLPKDRFSAERLKGVDSTLKIQPAELGDSAVYLCASSLGQGLTEAFFGQGTRLTVV.

This clone came up a few times. This rearrangement joins TRBV11-2 to TRBJ2-4, with 12 bases identical to TRBD2. Unmatched junction bases numbered 5, after V lost 5 bases and J lost 0 bases. Per the germline V gene, CDR1 is SGHAT and CDR2 is FQNNGV. The CDR3 runs to 17 residues. CDR3 region: CASSSGLAGSAKNIQYF. The CDR3 bases are TGTGCCAGCAGCAGCGGACTAGCGGGATCAGCCAAAAACATTCAGTACTTC.

The chain employs TRBV10-3 and TRBJ2-2, with TRBD2 matching over 9 bases. This CDR3 comprises 18 residues. With 0 bases clipped from V and 7 bases from J, the junction kept 12 bases outside the gene matches. Germline CDR1 is ENHRY and CDR2 is SYGVKD. The CDR3 loop reads CAISESFGGRAGSGELFF. The CDR3 DNA is TGTGCCATCAGTGAGTCTTTCGGCGGGAGGGCCGGGAGCGGGGAGCTGTTTTTT.

The chain has TRBV7-9 and TRBJ2-7; 8 nucleotides align to TRBD2. Germline V CDR1 and CDR2: SEHNR, FQNEAQ (reference sequence). CDR3 size: 15 residues. The ends lost 5 bases at V and 4 bases at J; junction bases unmatched: 10. The CDR3 is CASSRPGLEMYEQYF. CDR3 nucleotides: TGTGCCAGCAGCCGGCCGGGACTAGAAATGTACGAGCAGTACTTC.

The chain recombines TRBV9 with TRBJ2-7; unclear D gene. V lost 3 bases to trimming and J lost 6 bases, with 16 bases between them. CDR1 is SGDLS, CDR2 YYNGEE, per germline. The CDR3 is 14 residues long. CDR3 amino acids: CASSAASGLGEQYF. The CDR3 nucleotides read TGTGCCAGCAGCGCTGCGAGTGGCCTAGGCGAGCAGTACTTC.

The V gene is TRBV7-2, the J gene TRBJ2-1, with 8 bases aligning to TRBD2. The trim removed 1 base at V and 6 bases at J, leaving 8 bases unmatched. Germline loops: CDR1 SGHTA, CDR2 FQGNSA. The length of the CDR3 is 16 residues. The CDR3 here is CASSLVSGRGFNEQFF. CDR3 nucleotides: TGTGCCAGCAGCTTAGTAAGCGGGAGAGGGTTCAATGAGCAGTTCTTC. The full variable domain, in which reference TRBV7-2 and TRBJ2-1 provide the parts outside the CDR3, is GAGVSQSPSNKVTEKGKDVELRCDPISGHTALYWYRQSLGQGLEFLIYFQGNSAPDKSGLPSDRFSAERTGGSVSTLTIQRTQQEDSAVYLCASSLVSGRGFNEQFFGPGTRLTVL.

The chain joins TRBV4-1 to TRBJ1-1; D gene unclear. Germline V gives CDR1 MGHRA, CDR2 YSYEKL. V was pared by 3 bases and J by 13 bases, with 24 bases between. The CDR3 consists of 15 residues. The DNA for the CDR3 is TGCGCCAGCAGCCATGTTGACCTGATTCGGGTCTTTGTTTTCTTT. This gives the protein CASSHVDLIRVFVFF.

V and J are TRBV27 and TRBJ2-7; tentatively, D is TRBD2 (6 bases). Germline CDR1 and CDR2: MNHEY and SMNVEV (reference sequence). The CDR3 contains 15 residues. The V and J ends lost 0 bases and 5 bases respectively, with 14 bases between them. CDR3 residues: CASSLSGLGGNEQYF. CDR3 bases: TGTGCCAGCAGTTTATCGGGACTGGGTGGGAACGAGCAGTACTTC.

Written as DNA, the CDR3 is TGTGCCAGCAGCTCCGGGACAGGGCCACGGGGTACGCAGTATTTT. Its translation: CASSSGTGPRGTQYF. The rearrangement links TRBV7-9 to TRBJ2-3; 9 nucleotides line up with TRBD1. CDR3 length: 15 residues. CDR1 SEHNR and CDR2 FQNEAQ come from the germline V gene (reference sequence). Germline trimming cut 4 bases from V and 8 bases from J; bases unmatched to any gene: 10.

This chain uses TRBV15 with TRBJ2-2; D gene uncertain. The V end lost 0 bases, the J end lost 10 bases, and 15 bases lay between the germline ends. This CDR3 has 15 residues. The V gene's germline CDR1 is LNHNV and CDR2 YYDKDF (reference sequence). The CDR3 region has the DNA TGTGCCACCAGCAGAGATCGGTTTCCAGGCCAGGAGCTGTTTTTT. As protein: CATSRDRFPGQELFF.

The V call is TRBV18, the J call TRBJ1-4; D perhaps matches TRBD1 (6 bases). The ends were cut back, 2 bases at V and 6 bases at J, with 16 bases in the middle. The CDR3 runs 16 residues. Germline lookup yields CDR1 KGHSH and CDR2 LQKENI. DNA for the CDR3: TGTGCCAGCTCACCAATTCCTTTGACAGGTGATGAAAAACTGTTTTTT. This gives the protein CASSPIPLTGDEKLFF.

This chain joins TRBV7-3 and TRBJ2-1, with D maybe TRBD2 (6 bases). This CDR3 comprises 15 residues. V shed 4 bases and J shed 4 bases, with 14 bases lying between them. Germline lookup yields CDR1 SGHTA and CDR2 FQGTGA. CDR3 DNA sequence: TGTGCCAGCAGCTATCTAGCGAGGGGTTACAATGAGCAGTTCTTC. It encodes CASSYLARGYNEQFF.

The CDR3 sequence is CASSLNRENTEAFF. CDR3 bases: TGTGCCAGCAGCCTAAACAGGGAGAACACTGAAGCTTTCTTT. The chain uses TRBV9 and TRBJ1-1, with a tentative D call TRBD1 (6 bases). Looked up from germline, CDR1 is SGDLS and CDR2 is YYNGEE. CDR3 size: 14 residues. Deletions cut 4 bases from V and 1 base from J, with 11 bases between.

The J gene is TRBJ1-5, the V gene TRBV4-1, with 8 bases that match TRBD1. The CDR3 is made up of 16 amino acids. Per germline, CDR1 MGHRA and CDR2 YSYEKL. Trimming took 4 bases from V and 1 from J; bases not matched to a gene: 6. The CDR3 nucleotides are TGCGCCAGCAGCCCAAGGGACAGGTCGAGCAATCAGCCCCAGCATTTT. Protein product: CASSPRDRSSNQPQHF.

The chain joins TRBV7-9 to TRBJ1-5, with TRBD1 matching over 9 bases. Germline V lookup: CDR1 SEHNR, CDR2 FQNEAQ (reference sequence). The CDR3 sequence is 14 residues long. V lost 1 base, J lost 5 bases, and 0 bases stayed unmatched. CDR3 bases: TGTGCCAGCAGCTTAGGGACAGGGGATCAGCCCCAGCATTTT. As protein: CASSLGTGDQPQHF.

The CDR3 reads CASSLGAGGVNTEAFF. The CDR3 DNA is TGCGCCAGCAGCTTGGGGGCCGGAGGGGTGAACACTGAAGCTTTCTTT. V gene TRBV5-1 combines with J gene TRBJ1-1; a weak D match, TRBD1 (5 bases). The CDR3 covers 16 residues. Trimming cost V 0 bases and J 0 bases, with 12 bases left between them. In germline, CDR1 is SGHRS, CDR2 YFSETQ.

This clone was picked up one time. The V gene is TRBV27, the J gene TRBJ1-1; 8 bases are shared with TRBD1. The CDR3 has 19 amino acids. The V and J ends lost 6 bases and 1 base, in that order; junction bases with no gene match: 19. Per germline, CDR1 MNHEY and CDR2 SMNVEV (reference sequence). For the CDR3, the DNA is TGTGCCAGCAGCGATTCGCGACAAGCCGGAGGACAGGGGAACACTGAAGCTTTCTTT. Amino acids: CASSDSRQAGGQGNTEAFF.

The gene calls are TRBV12-5 and TRBJ1-2, with D perhaps matching TRBD1 (5 bases). CDR1 is LGHNT and CDR2 is FRNRAP in the germline V gene. V was shortened by 6 bases and J by 6 bases, with 17 bases between the two germline ends. There are 14 residues in the CDR3. In nucleotides, the CDR3 is TGTGCTAGTGGCTTCCTAGGGGTTGAAGATGGCTACACCTTC. Amino acid sequence: CASGFLGVEDGYTF.

This clone has a single count. A read error may account for a junction end that differs from germline. The chain combines TRBV7-9 with TRBJ2-7, with TRBD2 as a possible D gene (5 bases). The CDR3 totals 12 residues. The germline V gene has CDR1 SEHNR and CDR2 FQNEAQ (reference sequence). CDR3 bases: TGTGCCAGCAGGTTAGGACTCTACGAGCAGTACTTC. Encoded protein: CASRLGLYEQYF.

The chain has TRBV5-1 and TRBJ1-3; 9 bases agree with TRBD1. Germline trimming cut 3 bases from V and 0 bases from J; bases unmatched to any gene: 7. The CDR3 consists of 17 residues. CDR1 and CDR2 (germline): SGHRS, YFSETQ. The CDR3, as DNA: TGCGCCAGCAGCTCCTGGACAGGGGCCTCCTCTGGAAACACCATATATTTT. This translates into CASSSWTGASSGNTIYF. Filled out from reference TRBV5-1 and TRBJ1-3, the complete variable domain reads KAGVTQTPRYLIKTRGQQVTLSCSPISGHRSVSWYQQTPGQGLQFLFEYFSETQRNKGNFPGRFSGRQFSNSRSEMNVSTLELGDSALYLCASSSWTGASSGNTIYFGEGSWLTVV.

The rearrangement links TRBV5-4 to TRBJ2-5; D is possibly TRBD2 (6 bases). V lost 0 bases and J 4 bases, leaving 10 bases between the germline ends. The germline V gene has CDR1 SGHNT and CDR2 YYREEE (reference sequence). This CDR3 has 14 residues. CDR3 loop: CASSLEVSGETQYF. CDR3 sequence (DNA): TGTGCCAGCAGCTTGGAGGTTAGCGGAGAGACCCAGTACTTC.